The clone carrying this T cell receptor (beta chain) was recorded many times. Its target is not known. The data were taken from a study of T cells in Graves' hyperthyroidism and ophthalmopathy. Background on the study: Peripheral blood was secured at the point of initial diagnosis, before any treatment.

V dropped 0 bases and J dropped 5 bases, with 13 bases sitting between them. CDR1 is MGHRA and CDR2 is YSYEKL in the germline V gene. The CDR3 is 15 amino acids. A patient was excluded if there was uncontrolled infection, other autoimmune disease, pregnancy or lactation. Whole-study findings and limits: Model output signaled ophthalmopathy a median 6.5 months ahead of onset. Among thyroid clonotypes expanded above 0.001, most also appeared in blood.

Template material for amplifying TCR beta CDR3 regions consisted of RNA transcripts. The primer set for the first-round RT-PCR of the TCR CDR3 was HTBI. In TCRdb, the multiplex PCR reads were re-called with MiXCR into one record per CDR3 protein. The data show some 600,000 distinct CDR3 sequences, approximately 15% seen once. The source material was blood. The genes are TRBV4-1 and TRBJ2-5; perhaps D is TRBD1 or TRBD2 (5 bases each). This receptor was taken from a woman aged 30 to 39 with Graves' hyperthyroidism that later progressed to Graves' ophthalmopathy. The CDR3: CASSQEARGRETQYF. The CDR3 bases are TGCGCCAGCAGCCAAGAGGCGAGGGGACGGGAGACCCAGTACTTC.